Following are 9 T cell receptor beta chains from one sample sequenced in a study of Ad26.COV2.S vaccination and SARS-CoV-2 variants. The treatment: 19 received Ad26.COV2.S at low or high dose, single or two shots; about five received placebo; per-sample allocation not given. Material that was analyzed had been drawn on day 63 after the first vaccine or placebo injection. Sequencing used immunoSEQ multiplex PCR; TCRdb keeps in-frame clones, though not all of them. The sample has some 340,000 clones; around four fifths are singletons. This material consisted of peripheral blood, taken in a trial of Ad26.COV2.S vaccine versus placebo. Every receptor here comes from a person between 18 and 65 years old who received the Ad26.COV2.S COVID-19 vaccine or a placebo.

The rearrangement uses TRBV18 and TRBJ1-4, with TRBD1 as a possible D gene (5 bases). The V gene's germline CDR1 is KGHSH and CDR2 LQKENI. V shed 0 bases and J shed 5 bases, with 10 bases lying between them. The CDR3 contains 15 residues. CDR3 protein: CASSPPGTYNEKLFF. CDR3 in DNA: TGTGCCAGCTCACCACCCGGGACGTACAATGAAAAACTGTTTTTT.

The V gene is TRBV4-2, the J gene TRBJ1-4; a possible D gene is TRBD1 (5 bases). The CDR3 totals 17 residues. V dropped 1 base and J dropped 1 base, with 13 bases sitting between them. CDR1 is LGHNA and CDR2 is YNFKEQ in the germline V gene. The CDR3 sequence is CASSQGRVLRTNEKLFF. The CDR3 DNA reads TGTGCCAGCAGCCAAGGCAGGGTGCTTCGAACTAATGAAAAACTGTTTTTT.

V and J are TRBV14 and TRBJ2-7; no clear D gene. CDR3 size: 12 residues. CDR1 and CDR2 (germline): SGHDN, FVKESK. V lost 5 bases to trimming and J lost 7 bases, with 12 bases between them. DNA for the CDR3: TGTGCCAGCAGCTGGACCTCGAGGGAGCAGTACTTC. It yields the protein CASSWTSREQYF. Filled out from reference TRBV14 and TRBJ2-7, the complete variable domain reads EAGVTQFPSHSVIEKGQTVTLRCDPISGHDNLYWYRRVMGKEIKFLLHFVKESKQDESGMPNNRFLAERTGGTYSTLKVQPAELEDSGVYFCASSWTSREQYFGPGTRLTVT.

The rearrangement links TRBV28 to TRBJ1-1; possible D gene TRBD1, 5 bases. The CDR3 length is 15 residues. In germline, CDR1 is MDHEN, CDR2 SYDVKM. Trimming removed 11 bases from V and 0 bases from J, with 19 bases in between. The CDR3 sequence: CASRRRGVMNTEAFF. The CDR3 DNA follows: TGTGCCTCGAGACGGCGAGGGGTCATGAACACTGAAGCTTTCTTT.

The rearrangement links TRBV6-6 to TRBJ1-2; D gene ambiguous. CDR3 length: 16 amino acids. Germline V lookup: CDR1 MNHNY, CDR2 SVGAGI (reference sequence). Trimming removed 4 bases at V and 0 bases at J, with 15 bases between. The CDR3 is CASSSEDRVANYGYTF. The CDR3 DNA sequence: TGTGCCAGCAGTTCTGAGGATCGAGTAGCTAACTATGGCTACACCTTC.

J is TRBJ2-2 and V is TRBV5-1; D is ambiguous. From germline, CDR1 is SGHRS and CDR2 YFSETQ. The V and J ends lost 0 bases and 3 bases respectively, with 9 bases between them. The CDR3 length is 15 residues. In nucleotides, the CDR3 is TGCGCCAGCAGCTTGGGTGGCAGGTACACCGGGGAGCTGTTTTTT. This encodes CASSLGGRYTGELFF.

V usage is TRBV5-1 and J usage is TRBJ1-6; D is undetermined. From germline, CDR1 is SGHRS and CDR2 YFSETQ. Trimming stripped 0 bases from V and 8 bases from J, with 9 bases between. The CDR3 totals 14 residues. CDR3 nucleotide sequence: TGCGCCAGCAGCTTGGGTTCAGTGGATTCACCCCTCCACTTT. It specifies CASSLGSVDSPLHF.

The rearrangement uses TRBV6-5 and TRBJ1-5; D is possibly TRBD1 (5 bases). With 6 bases removed from V and 7 bases from J, the gap between germline ends came to 16 bases. CDR1 is MNHEY and CDR2 is SVGAGI in the germline V gene. The CDR3 spans 14 residues. CDR3 DNA sequence: TGTGCCAGCAGGGGACTTATCAGTGGACAGCCCCAGCATTTT. As protein: CASRGLISGQPQHF.

The gene calls are TRBV4-2 and TRBJ1-5; TRBD1 aligns across 8 bases. CDR1 LGHNA and CDR2 YNFKEQ come from the germline V gene. CDR3 size: 13 residues. The J segment lost 8 bases and the V segment lost 5 bases, leaving 5 bases of the junction unmatched. CDR3 sequence: CASSYRGLEPQHF. The CDR3 DNA follows: TGTGCCAGCAGCTACAGGGGGTTGGAGCCCCAGCATTTT.